The 22 T cell receptor beta chains listed next were all sequenced from one sample in a study of T cells after yellow fever vaccination. TCRdb processed the 5' RACE reads anew with MiXCR; each CDR3 protein has one entry. Of some 290,000 distinct CDR3 sequences in the sample, around 10% were seen once. Sequencing was performed on CD4+ T cells sorted from PBMCs, taken 45 days after the yellow fever booster vaccination. All receptors derive from a man between 18 and 35 years old who received the YFV17D yellow fever vaccine.

This clonotype appeared a few times. V gene TRBV18 combines with J gene TRBJ2-2; D is possibly TRBD1 (6 bases). The V gene lost 3 bases and the J gene lost 3 bases, with 14 bases spanning the gap. Germline V gene data show CDR1 as KGHSH and CDR2 as LQKENI. CDR3 length: 16 residues. The CDR3 DNA sequence: TGTGCCAGCTCACCGAGGACAGTCCGGGACACCGGGGAGCTGTTTTTT. Translated, it gives CASSPRTVRDTGELFF.

This clonotype turned up a few times. The chain combines TRBV2 with TRBJ1-4, with D possibly TRBD1 on 5 matching bases. Germline V gene sequence: CDR1 SNHLY, CDR2 FYNNEI. The CDR3 contains 13 residues. The germline V and J ends were trimmed by 5 bases and 14 bases, with 18 bases remaining between them. As DNA, the CDR3 is TGTGCCAGCAGTCAGGGCCTTCTCAAAACTCTGTTTTTT. Translating gives CASSQGLLKTLFF.

This clonotype was seen only a few times. The chain links TRBV7-2 to TRBJ2-5, with no clear D. This CDR3 has 13 amino acids. Germline V CDR1 and CDR2: SGHTA, FQGNSA. The V end was cut by 5 bases, the J end by 5 bases, with 12 bases between. As DNA, the CDR3 is TGTGCCAGCAGCCCGACGGCGAGGGAGACCCAGTACTTC. It specifies CASSPTARETQYF. The variable domain in full, completed from reference TRBV7-2 and TRBJ2-5, reads GAGVSQSPSNKVTEKGKDVELRCDPISGHTALYWYRQSLGQGLEFLIYFQGNSAPDKSGLPSDRFSAERTGGSVSTLTIQRTQQEDSAVYLCASSPTARETQYFGPGTRLLVL.

A few counts support this clonotype. This chain links TRBV30 with TRBJ2-5; the match to TRBD2 covers 7 bases. V lost 4 bases and J lost 0; bases outside the gene matches: 2. Germline loops: CDR1 GTSNPN, CDR2 SVGIG (reference sequence). The CDR3 is 13 residues long. CDR3 loop: CAWNRGDQETQYF. Written as DNA, the CDR3 is TGTGCCTGGAACCGGGGGGACCAAGAGACCCAGTACTTC.

This clonotype was seen at least ten times. This chain joins TRBV5-1 and TRBJ2-3; perhaps TRBD2 as D (6 bases). V lost 2 bases and J lost 7, with 14 bases in between. The germline gives CDR1 SGHRS, CDR2 YFSETQ. This CDR3 is built from 14 residues. This chain's CDR3 is CASSFDRLDHTQYF. In DNA, the CDR3 is TGCGCCAGCAGCTTTGACCGACTAGATCATACGCAGTATTTT.

This chain connects TRBV5-1 to TRBJ2-3, with D possibly being TRBD2 (5 bases). The CDR3 is made up of 14 amino acids. V gave up 0 bases and J gave up 3 bases, with 8 bases separating them. Germline V gene data show CDR1 as SGHRS and CDR2 as YFSETQ. The CDR3 coding sequence is TGCGCCAGCAGCTTGGCAACGGGGACAGATACGCAGTATTTT. It specifies CASSLATGTDTQYF.

The rearrangement links TRBV6-2 or TRBV6-3 to TRBJ1-2, with 9 bases fitting TRBD1. The CDR3 consists of 14 residues. Germline V gives CDR1 MNHEY, CDR2 SVGEGT. The ends lost 5 bases at V and 7 bases at J; junction bases unmatched: 8. CDR3 residues: CASSRTGTGFGYTF. The CDR3 DNA reads as TGTGCCAGCAGTCGCACCGGGACAGGGTTTGGCTACACCTTC.

Only a few counts were recorded for this clonotype. The chain combines TRBV2 with TRBJ1-1; D uncertain. V lost 2 bases and J lost 6, with 16 bases in between. There are 15 residues in the CDR3. CDR1 is SNHLY, CDR2 FYNNEI, per germline. CDR3 bases: TGTGCCAGCAGTGAAAGATGGCAGGCAGGCGCTGAAGCTTTCTTT. It yields the protein CASSERWQAGAEAFF.

This clonotype was counted between two and nine times. The chain uses TRBV14 and TRBJ2-2; D unresolved. The CDR3 contains 16 residues. Germline V gene sequence: CDR1 SGHDN, CDR2 FVKESK. V was cut by 6 bases and J by 3 bases, with 17 bases left in between. The CDR3, as DNA: TGTGCCAGCAGTCATACAAAGAACGGAGACACCGGGGAGCTGTTTTTT. Translation: CASSHTKNGDTGELFF.

There are a few counts of this clonotype. CDR3 protein: CASSLVGSSGGAGSTDTQYF. DNA for the CDR3: TGTGCCAGCAGCTTAGTAGGGTCTAGCGGGGGGGCCGGGTCCACAGATACGCAGTATTTT. The chain recombines TRBV7-9 with TRBJ2-3; 12 nucleotides line up with TRBD2. Germline V gives CDR1 SEHNR, CDR2 FQNEAQ (reference sequence). This CDR3 region has 20 residues. Germline trimming cut 1 base from V and 2 bases from J; bases unmatched to any gene: 13.

In DNA, the CDR3 is TGTGCCAGCAGTCCATCGTCGGGCCCCCAGCATTTT. Amino acid sequence: CASSPSSGPQHF. The chain recombines TRBV28 with TRBJ1-5; D remains unclear. Trimming removed 5 bases at V and 10 bases at J, with 12 bases between. Per germline, CDR1 MDHEN and CDR2 SYDVKM. CDR3 length equals 12 residues. The full variable domain, with the rest looked up from reference TRBV28 and TRBJ1-5, is DVKVTQSSRYLVKRTGEKVFLECVQDMDHENMFWYRQDPGLGLRLIYFSYDVKMKEKGDIPEGYSVSREKKERFSLILESASTNQTSMYLCASSPSSGPQHFGDGTRLSIL.

CDR3 sequence reads: CSARAPPGRTEAFF. The CDR3 nucleotides are TGCAGTGCTAGAGCCCCCCCAGGGCGCACTGAAGCTTTCTTT. This chain connects TRBV20-1 to TRBJ1-1; perhaps TRBD1 as D (5 bases). CDR1 and CDR2 from the germline V gene are DFQATT and SNEGSKA (reference sequence). CDR3 length: 14 amino acids. V was shortened by 1 base and J by 4 bases, with 13 bases between the two germline ends.

V is TRBV28 and J is TRBJ1-3; D not certain. Germline assignment: CDR1 MDHEN and CDR2 SYDVKM. The CDR3 covers 14 residues. Trimming left V 5 bases short and J 7 bases short, with 15 bases between. The DNA for the CDR3 is TGTGCCAGCAGTAGAGGCCCGGGAACGAACACCATATATTTT. Protein: CASSRGPGTNTIYF.

This clonotype appeared a few times. CDR3 DNA: TGTGCCAGCCGGCGGACAGGAGTTCCGGCCCTCCACTTT. Translated, it gives CASRRTGVPALHF. The chain employs TRBV11-1 and TRBJ1-6, with 7 bases lining up with TRBD1. The J segment lost 14 bases and the V segment lost 8 bases, leaving 12 bases of the junction unmatched. This CDR3 region has 13 residues. The germline gives CDR1 SGHAT, CDR2 FQDESV (reference sequence).

The chain uses TRBV5-1 and TRBJ1-1; perhaps TRBD1 as D (6 bases). The germline V gene has CDR1 SGHRS and CDR2 YFSETQ. Trimming left V 4 bases short and J 3 bases short, with 16 bases between. CDR3 length equals 15 residues. CDR3 sequence: CASSPSGGGHTEAFF. DNA of the CDR3: TGCGCCAGCAGCCCTTCCGGGGGGGGGCACACTGAAGCTTTCTTT.

The rearrangement links TRBV11-2 to TRBJ2-1; 11 bases agree with TRBD2. Germline CDR1 and CDR2: SGHAT and FQNNGV. This CDR3 region has 16 residues. V dropped 4 bases and J dropped 5; count of bases not matched to a gene: 7. The CDR3: CASSSGTSGGHNEQFF. The CDR3 region has the DNA TGTGCCAGCAGCTCCGGAACTAGCGGGGGTCACAATGAGCAGTTCTTC.

This chain joins TRBV20-1 and TRBJ2-1; 7 bases are a match to TRBD1. Germline CDR1 and CDR2: DFQATT and SNEGSKA (reference sequence). Trimming cost V 0 bases and J 3 bases; bases outside gene matches: 8. The CDR3 totals 16 residues. CDR3 in DNA: TGCAGTGCTAGAGATCACAGACAGGGAATCTACAATGAGCAGTTCTTC. Translated: CSARDHRQGIYNEQFF.

This sequence joins TRBV5-1 and TRBJ2-2; unclear D gene. CDR3 length: 13 amino acids. Trimming removed 7 bases from V and 1 base from J, with 8 bases in between. Germline loops: CDR1 SGHRS, CDR2 YFSETQ. The CDR3 region has the DNA TGCGCCAGCCGGCGTCGGAACACCGGGGAGCTGTTTTTT. As protein: CASRRRNTGELFF.

The genes are TRBV7-6 and TRBJ2-1; TRBD2 matches at 14 bases. This CDR3 has 17 amino acids. Germline CDR1 is SGHVS and CDR2 is FNYEAQ. V shed 5 bases and J 7 bases; nucleotides not matched to a gene: 10. The DNA of the CDR3 is TGTGCCAGCAGCCTATACGGACTAGCGGGGGGCAGGAATGAGCAGTTCTTC. As protein: CASSLYGLAGGRNEQFF.

This clonotype was observed a few times. CDR3: CASRHDRGINSPLHF. CDR3 sequence (DNA): TGTGCCAGCAGACATGACAGGGGAATTAATTCACCCCTCCACTTT. The V gene is TRBV7-8, the J gene TRBJ1-6; the match to TRBD1 covers 8 bases. V shed 6 bases, J shed 6 bases, and the junction held 7 bases outside the gene matches. The CDR3 contains 15 residues. The germline V gene has CDR1 SGHVS and CDR2 FQNEAQ.

V is TRBV10-3 and J is TRBJ2-2; 11 positions agree with TRBD2. V dropped 4 bases and J dropped 3; count of bases not matched to a gene: 10. This CDR3 spans 18 amino acids. In germline, CDR1 is ENHRY, CDR2 SYGVKD. This CDR3 is CAISGGTRLAGYTGELFF. For the CDR3, the DNA is TGTGCCATCAGTGGGGGAACCCGACTAGCGGGGTACACCGGGGAGCTGTTTTTT.

This clonotype was counted a few times. This sequence joins TRBV5-1 and TRBJ2-2; possible D gene TRBD2, 6 bases. CDR3 length: 17 residues. Trimming stripped 5 bases from V and 1 base from J, with 18 bases between. Per the germline V gene, CDR1 is SGHRS and CDR2 is YFSETQ. DNA of the CDR3: TGCGCCAGCAGTCGAGACAGTCTGGGAGGGAACACCGGGGAGCTGTTTTTT. This codes for CASSRDSLGGNTGELFF. The variable domain in full, with the rest retrieved from reference TRBV5-1 and TRBJ2-2, is KAGVTQTPRYLIKTRGQQVTLSCSPISGHRSVSWYQQTPGQGLQFLFEYFSETQRNKGNFPGRFSGRQFSNSRSEMNVSTLELGDSALYLCASSRDSLGGNTGELFFGEGSRLTVL.